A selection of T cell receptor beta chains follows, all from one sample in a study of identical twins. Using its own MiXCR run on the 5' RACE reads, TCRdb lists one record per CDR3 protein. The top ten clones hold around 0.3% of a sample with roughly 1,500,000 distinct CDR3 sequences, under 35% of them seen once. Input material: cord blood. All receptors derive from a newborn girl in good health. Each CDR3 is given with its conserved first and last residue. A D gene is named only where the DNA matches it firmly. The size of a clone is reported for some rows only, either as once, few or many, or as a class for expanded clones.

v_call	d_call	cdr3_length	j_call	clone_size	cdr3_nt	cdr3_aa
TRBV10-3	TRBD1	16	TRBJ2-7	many	TGTGCCATCAGTGAGTCTCGGACAGGACCCTCTTACGGGCAGTACTTC	CAISESRTGPSYGQYF
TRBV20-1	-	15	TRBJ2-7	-	TGCAGTGCTAGAGTGGTGGGAGAGACTTTCTACGAGCAGTACTTC	CSARVVGETFYEQYF
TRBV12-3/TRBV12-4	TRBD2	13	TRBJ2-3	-	TGTGCCAGCAACCCAGCGGGGGGAGATGTGCAGTATTTT	CASNPAGGDVQYF
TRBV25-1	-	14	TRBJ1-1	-	TGTGCCAGCAGTGACGGGGGTTCGGACACTGAAGCTTTCTTT	CASSDGGSDTEAFF
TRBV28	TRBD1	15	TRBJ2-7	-	TGTGCCACAGGAAGTGGGGACAGGGGGCCCTACGAGCAGTACTTC	CATGSGDRGPYEQYF
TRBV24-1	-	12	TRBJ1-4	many	TGTGCCACCAGTGACATACTCGAAAAACTGTTTTTT	CATSDILEKLFF
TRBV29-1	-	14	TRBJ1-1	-	TGCAGCGTTGAAGGTCGGACGATGAACACTGAAGCTTTCTTT	CSVEGRTMNTEAFF
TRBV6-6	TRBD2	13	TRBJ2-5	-	TGTGCCAGCACTTGGGGGGGTATCGAGACCCAGTACTTC	CASTWGGIETQYF
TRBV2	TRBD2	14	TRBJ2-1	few	TGTGCCCGAGCCGGGACTAGCGACTACAATGAGCAGTTCTTC	CARAGTSDYNEQFF
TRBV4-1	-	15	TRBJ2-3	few	TGCGCCAGCAGCCAAGCTCGACGGGAGATTGATACGCAGTATTTT	CASSQARREIDTQYF
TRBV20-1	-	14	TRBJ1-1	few	TGCAGTGCTAGAGACCCGGAACGGCAGGGAAAAGCTTTCTTT	CSARDPERQGKAFF
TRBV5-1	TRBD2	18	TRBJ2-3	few	TGCGCCAGCAGCTTGGGTGGACTAGCGGGAGGAGTAGGAGATACGCAGTATTTT	CASSLGGLAGGVGDTQYF
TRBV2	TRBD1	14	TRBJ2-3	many	TGTGCCAGCAGTGGACAGGGGGCCACAGATACGCAGTATTTT	CASSGQGATDTQYF
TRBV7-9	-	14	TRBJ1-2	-	TGTGCCAGCAGCTTCACCGCAAGGGGCTATGGCTACACCTTC	CASSFTARGYGYTF
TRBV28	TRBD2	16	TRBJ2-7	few	TGTGCCAGCAGTTGGGCTAGCGGGGGGTATAGCTACGAGCAGTACTTC	CASSWASGGYSYEQYF
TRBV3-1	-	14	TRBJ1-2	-	TGTGCCAGGGCAGGGAACTATTCGAACTATGGCTACACCTTC	CARAGNYSNYGYTF
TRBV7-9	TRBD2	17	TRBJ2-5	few	TGTGCCAGCAGCCGAAGGGTTAAACTAGCGGACCAAGAGACCCAGTACTTC	CASSRRVKLADQETQYF
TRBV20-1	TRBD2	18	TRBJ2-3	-	TGCAGTGCTAGAGACCCTATACTAGCGGGAGTTGGCACAGATACGCAGTATTTT	CSARDPILAGVGTDTQYF
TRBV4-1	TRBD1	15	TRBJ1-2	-	TGCGCCAGCAGCCCCGGACAGGGAAATTACTATGGCTACACCTTC	CASSPGQGNYYGYTF
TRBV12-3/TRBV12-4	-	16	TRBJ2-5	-	TGTGCCAGCAGTTTTTTATTATCGGGAGCTCAAGAGACCCAGTACTTC	CASSFLLSGAQETQYF
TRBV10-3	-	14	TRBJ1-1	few	TGTGCCATCAGGGGCTGGGAGGGGAACACTGAAGCTTTCTTT	CAIRGWEGNTEAFF
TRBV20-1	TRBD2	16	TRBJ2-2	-	TGCAGTGCTAGAGCAAACCCGGGACTACCTACCGGGGAGCTGTTTTTT	CSARANPGLPTGELFF
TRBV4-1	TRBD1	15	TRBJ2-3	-	TGCGCCAGCAGGCATTCCGGGACAGAAGGAGATACGCAGTATTTT	CASRHSGTEGDTQYF
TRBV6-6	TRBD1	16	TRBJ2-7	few	TGTGCCAGCACCATGGGACAGGCCAAAAGCTCCTACGAGCAGTACTTC	CASTMGQAKSSYEQYF
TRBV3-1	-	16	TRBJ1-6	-	TGTGCCAGCAGCCAAAGATCGAGGGGGAAGAATTCACCCCTCCACTTT	CASSQRSRGKNSPLHF
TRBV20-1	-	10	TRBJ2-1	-	TGCAGTGCCGGCGACAATGAGCGGTTCTTC	CSAGDNERFF
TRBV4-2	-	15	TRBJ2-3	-	TGTGCCAGCAGCCAAGGGCTCCCTCCAACCGATACGCAGTATTTT	CASSQGLPPTDTQYF
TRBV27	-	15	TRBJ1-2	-	TGTGCCAGCTCAGACCGGGGCCGCACCAGCTATGGCTACACCTTC	CASSDRGRTSYGYTF
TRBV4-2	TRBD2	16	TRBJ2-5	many	TGTGCCAGCAGCCCGAGGACTAGCGGATACCAAGAGACCCAGTACTTC	CASSPRTSGYQETQYF
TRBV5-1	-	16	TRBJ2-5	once	TGCGCCAGCAGCTTGACGACTAGTCTAGAGAAGAATGAGCAGTACTTC	CASSLTTSLEKNEQYF
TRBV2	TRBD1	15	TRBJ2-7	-	TGTGCCAGCACCAGGGACAGCTCTCTTTCCTACGAGCAGTACTTC	CASTRDSSLSYEQYF
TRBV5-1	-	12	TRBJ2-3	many	TGCGCCAGCAGCTTTAATGGGGATACGCAGTATTTT	CASSFNGDTQYF
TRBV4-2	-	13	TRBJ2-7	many	TGTGCCAGCAGCCAAGATAGGGATTACGAGCAGTACTTC	CASSQDRDYEQYF
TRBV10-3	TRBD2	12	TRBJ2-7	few	TGTGCCATCGGACTAGTGATGGATGAGCAGTACTTC	CAIGLVMDEQYF